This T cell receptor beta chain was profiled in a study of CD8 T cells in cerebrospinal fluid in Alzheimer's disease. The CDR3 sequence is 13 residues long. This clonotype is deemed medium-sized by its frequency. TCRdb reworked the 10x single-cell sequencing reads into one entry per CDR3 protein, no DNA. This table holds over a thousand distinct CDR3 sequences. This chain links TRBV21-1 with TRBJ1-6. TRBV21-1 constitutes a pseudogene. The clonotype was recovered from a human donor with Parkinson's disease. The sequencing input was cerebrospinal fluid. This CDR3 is CASSAGNNSPLHF.